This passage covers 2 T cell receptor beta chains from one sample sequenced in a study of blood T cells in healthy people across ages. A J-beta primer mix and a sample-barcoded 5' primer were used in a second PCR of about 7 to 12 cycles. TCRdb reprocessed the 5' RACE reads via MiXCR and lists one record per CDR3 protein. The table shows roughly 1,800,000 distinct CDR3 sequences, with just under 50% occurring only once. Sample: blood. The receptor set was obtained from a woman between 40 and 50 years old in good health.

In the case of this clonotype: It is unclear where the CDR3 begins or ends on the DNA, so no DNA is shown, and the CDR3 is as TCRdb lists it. The CDR3 loop is CASSLGGDREETQYFGYF. The J gene is TRBJ2-7, the V gene TRBV5-1; the table gives TRBD1 as D, unverified against the DNA. The CDR3 has 18 residues if both end residues are counted. Germline V gives CDR1 SGHRS, CDR2 YFSETQ.

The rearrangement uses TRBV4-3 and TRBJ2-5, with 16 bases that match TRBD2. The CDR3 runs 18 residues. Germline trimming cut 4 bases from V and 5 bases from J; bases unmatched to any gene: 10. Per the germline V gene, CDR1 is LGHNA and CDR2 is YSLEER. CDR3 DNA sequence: TGCGCCAGCAGCCCCGGGACTAGCGGGGGGGCAGGTTGGGAGACCCAGTACTTC. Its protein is CASSPGTSGGAGWETQYF.